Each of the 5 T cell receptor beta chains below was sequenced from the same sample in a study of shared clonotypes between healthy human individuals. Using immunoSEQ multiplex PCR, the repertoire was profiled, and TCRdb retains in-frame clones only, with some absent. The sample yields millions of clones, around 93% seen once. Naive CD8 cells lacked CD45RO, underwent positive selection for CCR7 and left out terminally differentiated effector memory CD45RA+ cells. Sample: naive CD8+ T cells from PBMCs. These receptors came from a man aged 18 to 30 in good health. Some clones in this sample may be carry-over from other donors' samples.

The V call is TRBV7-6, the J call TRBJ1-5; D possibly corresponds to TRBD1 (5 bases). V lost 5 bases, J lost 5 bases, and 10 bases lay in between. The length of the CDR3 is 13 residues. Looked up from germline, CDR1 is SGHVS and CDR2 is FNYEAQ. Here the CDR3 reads CASSKDRDQPQHF. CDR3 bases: TGTGCCAGCAGCAAAGACAGAGATCAGCCCCAGCATTTT.

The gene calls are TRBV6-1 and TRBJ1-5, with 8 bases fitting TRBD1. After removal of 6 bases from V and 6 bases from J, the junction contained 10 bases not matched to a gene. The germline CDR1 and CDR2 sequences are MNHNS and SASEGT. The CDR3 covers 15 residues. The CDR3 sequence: CASSPPTGGGQPQHF. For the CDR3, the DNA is TGTGCCAGCAGCCCACCTACAGGGGGAGGTCAGCCCCAGCATTTT.

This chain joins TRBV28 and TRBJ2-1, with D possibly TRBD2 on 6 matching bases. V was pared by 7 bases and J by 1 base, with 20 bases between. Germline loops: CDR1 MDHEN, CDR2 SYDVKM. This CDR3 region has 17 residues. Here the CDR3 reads CASNLPSGRGSYNEQFF. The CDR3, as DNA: TGTGCCAGCAACTTACCCTCTGGGCGGGGTTCCTACAATGAGCAGTTCTTC.

This chain's CDR3 is CASSELWGLANEKLFF. DNA for the CDR3: TGTGCCAGCAGTGAGCTATGGGGACTCGCTAATGAAAAACTGTTTTTT. The gene calls are TRBV2 and TRBJ1-4; D possibly corresponds to TRBD1 (5 bases). The CDR3 contains 16 residues. Germline CDR1 reads SNHLY; CDR2 reads FYNNEI. V gave up 3 bases and J gave up 3 bases, with 14 bases separating them.

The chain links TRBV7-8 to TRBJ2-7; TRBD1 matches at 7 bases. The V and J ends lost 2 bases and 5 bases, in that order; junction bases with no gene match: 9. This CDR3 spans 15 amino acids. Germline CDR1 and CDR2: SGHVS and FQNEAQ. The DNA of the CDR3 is TGTGCCAGCAGCTTATCGGGCAGGGGGTTGCACGAGCAGTACTTC. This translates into CASSLSGRGLHEQYF. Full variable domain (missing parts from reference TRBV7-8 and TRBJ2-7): GAGVSQSPRYKVAKRGQDVALRCDPISGHVSLFWYQQALGQGPEFLTYFQNEAQLDKSGLPSDRFFAERPEGSVSTLKIQRTQQEDSAVYLCASSLSGRGLHEQYFGPGTRLTVT.